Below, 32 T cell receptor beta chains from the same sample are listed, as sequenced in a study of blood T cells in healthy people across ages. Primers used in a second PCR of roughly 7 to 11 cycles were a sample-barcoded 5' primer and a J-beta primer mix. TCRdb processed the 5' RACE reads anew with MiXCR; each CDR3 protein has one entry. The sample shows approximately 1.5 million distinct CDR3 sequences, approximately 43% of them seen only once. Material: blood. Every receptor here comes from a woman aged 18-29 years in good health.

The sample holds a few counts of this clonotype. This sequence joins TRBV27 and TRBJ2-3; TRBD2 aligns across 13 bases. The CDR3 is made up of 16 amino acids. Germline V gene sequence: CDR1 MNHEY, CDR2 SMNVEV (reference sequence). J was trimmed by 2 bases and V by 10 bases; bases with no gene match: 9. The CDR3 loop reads CANRRGLAGITDTQYF. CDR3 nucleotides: TGTGCCAACCGGAGGGGACTAGCGGGAATCACAGATACGCAGTATTTT.

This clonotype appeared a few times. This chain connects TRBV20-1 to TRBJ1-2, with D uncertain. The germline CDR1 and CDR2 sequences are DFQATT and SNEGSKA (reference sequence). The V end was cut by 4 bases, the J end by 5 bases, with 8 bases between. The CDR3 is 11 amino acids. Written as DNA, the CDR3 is TGCAGTGCTAACCCAATATATGGCTACACCTTC. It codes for CSANPIYGYTF.

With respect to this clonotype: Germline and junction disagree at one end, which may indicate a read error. CDR3 sequence: CTTSDLWSTYNEQFF. For the CDR3, the DNA is TGTACCACCAGTGATTTGTGGAGTACCTACAATGAGCAGTTCTTC. The chain carries TRBV24-1 and TRBJ2-1; D unclear. Germline V gene sequence: CDR1 KGHDR, CDR2 SFDVKD. The CDR3 has 15 residues.

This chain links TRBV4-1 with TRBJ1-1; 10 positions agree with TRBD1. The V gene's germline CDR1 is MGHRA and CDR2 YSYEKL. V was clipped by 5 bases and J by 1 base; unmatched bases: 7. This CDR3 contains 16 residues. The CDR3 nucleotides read TGCGCCAGCAGCTCACGACAGGGGGCATCGAACACTGAAGCTTTCTTT. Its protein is CASSSRQGASNTEAFF.

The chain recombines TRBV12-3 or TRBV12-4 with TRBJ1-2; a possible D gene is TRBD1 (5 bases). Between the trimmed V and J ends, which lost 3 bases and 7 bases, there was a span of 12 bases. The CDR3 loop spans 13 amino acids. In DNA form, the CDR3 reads TGTGCCAGCAGTTTCCGGTCCCAGGGTGGCTACACCTTC. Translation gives CASSFRSQGGYTF.

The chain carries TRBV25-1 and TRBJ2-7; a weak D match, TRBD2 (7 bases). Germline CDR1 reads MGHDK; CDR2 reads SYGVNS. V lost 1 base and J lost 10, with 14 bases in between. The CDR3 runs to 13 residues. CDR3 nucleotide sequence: TGTGCCAGCAGTGAATGGGAGGGGGGGGCCCAGTACTTC. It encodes CASSEWEGGAQYF.

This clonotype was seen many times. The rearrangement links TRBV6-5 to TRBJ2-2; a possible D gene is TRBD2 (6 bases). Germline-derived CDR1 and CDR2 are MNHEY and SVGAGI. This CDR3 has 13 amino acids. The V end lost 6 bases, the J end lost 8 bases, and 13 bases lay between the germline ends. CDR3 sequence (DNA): TGTGCCAGCAGGGCCCTGAGCGGGGGGGAGCTGTTTTTT. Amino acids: CASRALSGGELFF.

CDR3 sequence: CASSTKGGKGDTQYF. CDR3 nucleotide sequence: TGTGCCAGCAGCACCAAAGGGGGCAAGGGAGATACGCAGTATTTT. The chain employs TRBV7-8 and TRBJ2-3, with 7 bases identical to TRBD1. The CDR3 length is 15 residues. The V gene's germline CDR1 is SGHVS and CDR2 FQNEAQ. V trimming: 5 bases; J trimming: 5 bases; junction bases outside the gene matches: 10.

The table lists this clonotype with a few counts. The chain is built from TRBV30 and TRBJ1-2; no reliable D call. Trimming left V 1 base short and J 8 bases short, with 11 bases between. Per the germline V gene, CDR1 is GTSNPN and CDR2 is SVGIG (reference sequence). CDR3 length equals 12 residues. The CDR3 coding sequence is TGTGCCTGGAGTGATGGCATGTGGGGCTACACCTTC. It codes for CAWSDGMWGYTF.

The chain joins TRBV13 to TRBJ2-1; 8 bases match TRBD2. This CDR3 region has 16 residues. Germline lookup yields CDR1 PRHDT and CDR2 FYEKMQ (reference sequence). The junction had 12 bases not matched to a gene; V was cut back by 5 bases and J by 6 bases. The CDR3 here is CASSLLARRGANEQFF. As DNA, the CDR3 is TGTGCCAGCAGCCTCCTCGCTAGGCGGGGGGCCAATGAGCAGTTCTTC.

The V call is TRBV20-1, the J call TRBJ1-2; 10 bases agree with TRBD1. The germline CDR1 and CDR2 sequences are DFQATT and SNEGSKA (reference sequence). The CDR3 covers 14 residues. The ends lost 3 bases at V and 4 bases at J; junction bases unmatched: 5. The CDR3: CSARGTGEAYGYTF. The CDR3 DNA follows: TGCAGTGCTAGGGGGACAGGGGAAGCCTATGGCTACACCTTC.

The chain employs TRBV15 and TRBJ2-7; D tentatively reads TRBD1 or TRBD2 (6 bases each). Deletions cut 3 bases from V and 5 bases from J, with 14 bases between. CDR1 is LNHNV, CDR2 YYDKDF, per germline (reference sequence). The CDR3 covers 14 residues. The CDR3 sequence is CATSREQGLHEQYF. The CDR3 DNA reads TGTGCCACCAGCAGGGAACAGGGACTCCACGAGCAGTACTTC.

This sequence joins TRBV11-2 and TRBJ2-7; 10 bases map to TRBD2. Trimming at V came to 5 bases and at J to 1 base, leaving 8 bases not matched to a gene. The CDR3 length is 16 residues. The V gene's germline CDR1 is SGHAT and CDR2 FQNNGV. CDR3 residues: CASSRTRTSGSYEQYF. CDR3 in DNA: TGTGCCAGCAGCCGGACCCGGACTAGCGGTTCCTACGAGCAGTACTTC.

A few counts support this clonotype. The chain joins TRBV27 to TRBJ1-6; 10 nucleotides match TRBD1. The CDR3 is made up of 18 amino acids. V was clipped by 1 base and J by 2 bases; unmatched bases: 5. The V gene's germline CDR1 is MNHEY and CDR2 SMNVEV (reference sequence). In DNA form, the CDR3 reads TGTGCCAGCAGTTTATATCCCGGACAGGGGGCCTATAATTCACCCCTCCACTTT. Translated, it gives CASSLYPGQGAYNSPLHF.

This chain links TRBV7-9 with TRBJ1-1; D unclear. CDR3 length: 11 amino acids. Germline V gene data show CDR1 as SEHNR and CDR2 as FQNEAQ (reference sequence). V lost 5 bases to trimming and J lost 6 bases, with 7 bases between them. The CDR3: CASSQVAEAFF. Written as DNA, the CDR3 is TGTGCCAGCAGCCAGGTGGCTGAAGCTTTCTTT.

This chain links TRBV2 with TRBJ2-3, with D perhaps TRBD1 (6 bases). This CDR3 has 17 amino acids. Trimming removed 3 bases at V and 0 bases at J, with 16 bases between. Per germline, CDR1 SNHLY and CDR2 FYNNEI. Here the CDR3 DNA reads TGTGCCAGCAGTGACGGGACAACCGAATCTAGCACAGATACGCAGTATTTT. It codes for CASSDGTTESSTDTQYF.

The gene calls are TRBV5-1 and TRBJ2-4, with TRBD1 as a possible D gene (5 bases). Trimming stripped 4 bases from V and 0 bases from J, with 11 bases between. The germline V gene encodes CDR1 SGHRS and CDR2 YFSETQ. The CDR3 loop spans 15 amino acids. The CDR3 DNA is TGCGCCAGCAGCGTCTCTCAGGGAGCCAAAAACATTCAGTACTTC. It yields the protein CASSVSQGAKNIQYF.

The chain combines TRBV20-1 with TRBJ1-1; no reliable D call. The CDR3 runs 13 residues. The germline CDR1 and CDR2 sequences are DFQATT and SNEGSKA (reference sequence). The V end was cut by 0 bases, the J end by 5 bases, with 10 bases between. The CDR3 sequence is CSARDFRKTEAFF. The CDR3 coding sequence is TGCAGTGCTAGAGATTTCAGGAAAACTGAAGCTTTCTTT.

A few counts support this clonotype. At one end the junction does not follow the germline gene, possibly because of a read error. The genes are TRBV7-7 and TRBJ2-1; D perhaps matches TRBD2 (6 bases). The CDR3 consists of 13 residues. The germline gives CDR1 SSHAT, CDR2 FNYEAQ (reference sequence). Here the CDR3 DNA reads TGTGCTAGCAGCCCGCACGGGGGCAATGAGCAGTTCTTC. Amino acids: CASSPHGGNEQFF.

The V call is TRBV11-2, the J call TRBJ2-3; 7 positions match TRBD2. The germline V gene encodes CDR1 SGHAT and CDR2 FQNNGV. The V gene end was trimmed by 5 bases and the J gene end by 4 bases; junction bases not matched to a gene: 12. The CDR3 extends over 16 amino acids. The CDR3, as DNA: TGTGCCAGCAGCCCGTTTGGGGGGGGGAGGGCAGATACGCAGTATTTT. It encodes CASSPFGGGRADTQYF.

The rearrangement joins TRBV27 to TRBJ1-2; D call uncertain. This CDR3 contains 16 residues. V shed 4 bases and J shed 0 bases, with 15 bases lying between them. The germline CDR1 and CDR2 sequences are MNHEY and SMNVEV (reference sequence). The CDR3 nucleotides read TGTGCCAGCAGTTCATATCTTGACGGAGCTAACTATGGCTACACCTTC. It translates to CASSSYLDGANYGYTF.

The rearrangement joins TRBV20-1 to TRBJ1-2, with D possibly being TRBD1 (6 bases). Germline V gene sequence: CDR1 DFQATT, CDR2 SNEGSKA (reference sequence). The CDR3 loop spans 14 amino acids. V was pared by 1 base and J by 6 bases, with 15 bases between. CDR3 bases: TGCAGTGCTAGAGCTAGGGACACCTCCGATGGCTACACCTTC. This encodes CSARARDTSDGYTF.

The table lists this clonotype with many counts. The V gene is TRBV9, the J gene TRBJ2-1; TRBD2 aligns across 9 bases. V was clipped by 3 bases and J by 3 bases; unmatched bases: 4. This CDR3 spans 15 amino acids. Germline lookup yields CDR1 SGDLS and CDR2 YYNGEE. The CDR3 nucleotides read TGTGCCAGCAGCGGTAGCGGGAGTAGCTACAATGAGCAGTTCTTC. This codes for CASSGSGSSYNEQFF.

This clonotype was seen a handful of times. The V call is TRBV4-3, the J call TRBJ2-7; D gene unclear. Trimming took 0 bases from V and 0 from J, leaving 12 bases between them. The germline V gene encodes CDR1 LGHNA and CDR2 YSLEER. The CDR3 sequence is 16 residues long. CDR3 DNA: TGCGCCAGCAGCCAAGATCTACACCAAAGCTCCTACGAGCAGTACTTC. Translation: CASSQDLHQSSYEQYF.

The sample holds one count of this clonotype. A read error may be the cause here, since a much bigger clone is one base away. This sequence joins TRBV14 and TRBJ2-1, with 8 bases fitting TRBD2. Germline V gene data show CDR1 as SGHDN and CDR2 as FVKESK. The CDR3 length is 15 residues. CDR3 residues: CASSEEGLGYDEQFF. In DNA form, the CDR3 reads TGTGCCAGCAGCGAAGAGGGACTAGGTTACGATGAGCAGTTCTTC.

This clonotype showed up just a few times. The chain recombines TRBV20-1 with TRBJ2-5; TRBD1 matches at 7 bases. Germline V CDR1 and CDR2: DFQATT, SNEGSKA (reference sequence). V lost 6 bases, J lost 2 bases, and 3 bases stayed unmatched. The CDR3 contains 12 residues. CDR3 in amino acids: CSAVGQQETQYF. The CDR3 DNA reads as TGCAGTGCGGTGGGACAGCAAGAGACCCAGTACTTC.

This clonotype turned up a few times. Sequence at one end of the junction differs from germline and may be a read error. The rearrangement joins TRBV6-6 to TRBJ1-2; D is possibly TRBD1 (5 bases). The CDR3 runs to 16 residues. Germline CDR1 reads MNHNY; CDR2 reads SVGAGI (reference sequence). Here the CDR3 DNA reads TGTGCCAGCAGTTACGGCGGGACGGAAGCTAACGATGGCTACACCTTC. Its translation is CASSYGGTEANDGYTF.

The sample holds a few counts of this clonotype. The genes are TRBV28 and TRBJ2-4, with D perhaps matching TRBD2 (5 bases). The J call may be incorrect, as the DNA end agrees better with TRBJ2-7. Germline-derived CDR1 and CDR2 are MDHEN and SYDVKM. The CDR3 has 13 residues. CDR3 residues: CASLRPEGYEQYF. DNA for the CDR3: TGTGCCAGCCTTCGCCCCGAGGGATACGAGCAGTACTTC.

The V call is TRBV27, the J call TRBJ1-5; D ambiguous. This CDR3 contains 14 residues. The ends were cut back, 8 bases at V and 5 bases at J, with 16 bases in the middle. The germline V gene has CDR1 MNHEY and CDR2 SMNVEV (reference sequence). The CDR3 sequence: CASRDGQTYQPQHF. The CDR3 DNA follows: TGTGCCAGCCGCGATGGGCAGACCTATCAGCCCCAGCATTTT.

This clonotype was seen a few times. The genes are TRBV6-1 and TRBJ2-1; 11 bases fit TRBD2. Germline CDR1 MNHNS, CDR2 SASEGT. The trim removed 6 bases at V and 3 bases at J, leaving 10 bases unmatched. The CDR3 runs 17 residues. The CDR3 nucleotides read TGTGCCAGCAGCACACTTCTAGCGGGGGGTCTCTACAATGAGCAGTTCTTC. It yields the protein CASSTLLAGGLYNEQFF.

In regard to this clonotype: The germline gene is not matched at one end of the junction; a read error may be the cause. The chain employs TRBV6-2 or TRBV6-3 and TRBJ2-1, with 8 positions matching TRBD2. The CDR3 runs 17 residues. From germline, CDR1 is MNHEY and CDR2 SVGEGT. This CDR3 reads CVSSSTTSGSSYNEQFF. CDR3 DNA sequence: TGCGTCAGCAGTTCCACCACTAGCGGCAGCTCCTACAATGAGCAGTTCTTC.

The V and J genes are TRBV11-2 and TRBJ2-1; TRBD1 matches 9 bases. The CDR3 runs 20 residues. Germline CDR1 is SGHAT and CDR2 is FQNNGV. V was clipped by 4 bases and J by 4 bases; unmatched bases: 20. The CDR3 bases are TGTGCCAGCAGCTCCCCCCTACTCAGCCCACGGGACAGGGTATACAATGAGCAGTTCTTC. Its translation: CASSSPLLSPRDRVYNEQFF.